The 8 T cell receptor beta chains listed next were all sequenced from one sample in a study of cytomegalovirus exposure and HLA in healthy donors. Vbeta (60) and Jbeta (13) primers were used in the PCR. The protocol was immunoSEQ multiplex PCR, while the TCRdb copy is restricted to in-frame clones and leaves out a portion. The table has about 55,000 clones, nearly 85% seen once. Sequenced: PBMCs. These receptors all come from a man under 40 in good health and CMV-seronegative.

Here the CDR3 reads CASSLVGGTYGYTF. The CDR3 region has the DNA TGTGCCAGCAGCTTAGTTGGCGGAACTTATGGCTACACCTTC. The chain couples TRBV7-2 to TRBJ1-2; no clear D gene. The CDR3 is made up of 14 amino acids. With 1 base removed from V and 5 bases from J, the gap between germline ends came to 11 bases. The germline V gene has CDR1 SGHTA and CDR2 FQGNSA.

Note on this clone: This CDR3 fails to terminate in the conserved phenylalanine or tryptophan, so it likely reflects a read error. The limits of the CDR3 on the DNA are not certain, so only TCRdb's listed CDR3 is given. This chain uses TRBV27 with TRBJ2-4; whether TRBD1, the table's D call, matches the DNA was not checked. The CDR3 comprises 12 residues, both ends counted. Germline-derived CDR1 and CDR2 are MNHEY and SMNVEV (reference sequence). The CDR3 loop is CASGNAGRGSFV.

The rearrangement joins TRBV7-6 to TRBJ2-3; 14 nucleotides line up with TRBD2. The CDR3 totals 16 residues. V lost 5 bases and J lost 6; bases outside the gene matches: 7. CDR1 SGHVS and CDR2 FNYEAQ come from the germline V gene. The CDR3 reads CASSQTSGGAGDTQYF. CDR3 nucleotides: TGTGCCAGCAGCCAGACTAGCGGGGGGGCAGGGGATACGCAGTATTTT.

The gene calls are TRBV5-4 and TRBJ2-5, with 11 bases identical to TRBD2. Germline CDR1 reads SGHNT; CDR2 reads YYREEE (reference sequence). The CDR3 sequence is 17 residues long. Losses at the gene ends were 4 bases for V and 5 bases for J; bases not matched to a gene: 13. The CDR3 region is CASSIKIAGGPGETQYF. In nucleotides, the CDR3 is TGTGCCAGCAGCATTAAAATAGCGGGAGGGCCCGGGGAGACCCAGTACTTC.

J is TRBJ2-1 and V is TRBV6-6, with a tentative D call TRBD2 (7 bases). This CDR3 has 16 residues. Germline V gives CDR1 MNHNY, CDR2 SVGAGI (reference sequence). V lost 2 bases, J lost 4 bases, and 15 bases lay in between. CDR3 coding DNA: TGTGCCAGCAGTTACAGGGGGGAGGGCCAATACAATGAGCAGTTCTTC. Translation gives CASSYRGEGQYNEQFF.

The genes are TRBV2 and TRBJ1-6; 8 nucleotides line up with TRBD1. V lost 5 bases and J lost 4; bases outside the gene matches: 10. From germline, CDR1 is SNHLY and CDR2 FYNNEI. CDR3 length: 17 amino acids. In nucleotides, the CDR3 is TGTGCCAGCAGTATAGCAGGGGGCGAGGCGTATAATTCACCCCTCCACTTT. Protein sequence: CASSIAGGEAYNSPLHF.

The CDR3, as DNA: TGTGCCAGCAGTGAATACGGGGCCTACGAGCAGTACTTC. Its translation: CASSEYGAYEQYF. The genes are TRBV25-1 and TRBJ2-7; possible D gene TRBD2, 5 bases. The germline V gene encodes CDR1 MGHDK and CDR2 SYGVNS. With 0 bases removed from V and 2 bases from J, the gap between germline ends came to 5 bases. The CDR3 is made up of 13 amino acids.

The chain couples TRBV6-1 to TRBJ2-6; 8 nucleotides line up with TRBD1. The CDR3 is 16 residues long. V shed 4 bases and J 3 bases; nucleotides not matched to a gene: 5. In germline, CDR1 is MNHNS, CDR2 SASEGT. The CDR3 protein is CASSARTGGGANVLTF. The CDR3 nucleotides read TGTGCCAGCAGTGCACGAACAGGGGGTGGGGCCAACGTCCTGACTTTC.